The 32 T cell receptor beta chains below all came from one sample that was sequenced in a study of OX40 agonist ivuxolimab in advanced cancers. Clones were sequenced by immunoSEQ multiplex PCR, and TCRdb holds only the in-frame ones, with some missing. The sample has around 85,000 clones, around 90% seen once. The source was CD4+ or CD8+ T cells sorted from blood, collected in a trial of the OX40 agonist ivuxolimab. These receptors originate from an adult with an advanced solid tumor such as melanoma, head and neck, liver or kidney cancer.

The rearrangement uses TRBV28 and TRBJ1-4; TRBD1 agrees at 9 bases. The germline gives CDR1 MDHEN, CDR2 SYDVKM. J was trimmed by 6 bases and V by 6 bases; bases with no gene match: 11. The length of the CDR3 is 16 residues. CDR3 protein: CASSSLRQGEDEKLFF. Here the CDR3 DNA reads TGTGCCAGCAGCTCTCTCCGACAGGGGGAGGATGAAAAACTGTTTTTT.

With regard to this clone: The germline gene is not matched at one end of the junction; a read error may be the cause. J is TRBJ2-1 and V is TRBV7-7, with 8 bases identical to TRBD2. Per the germline V gene, CDR1 is SSHAT and CDR2 is FNYEAQ (reference sequence). The CDR3 is 16 residues long. The CDR3 region is CASSSELAGAPYEQFF. The CDR3 nucleotides read TGTGCTAGCAGCTCTGAGCTAGCGGGTGCTCCCTATGAGCAGTTCTTC.

The chain recombines TRBV9 with TRBJ1-1; D remains ambiguous. This CDR3 is built from 13 residues. V was cut by 1 base and J by 1 base, with 5 bases left in between. CDR1 and CDR2 (germline): SGDLS, YYNGEE. The CDR3 loop reads CASSVSANTEAFF. The CDR3 DNA follows: TGTGCCAGCAGCGTATCAGCGAACACTGAAGCTTTCTTT.

This chain joins TRBV13 and TRBJ2-3, with D tentatively TRBD1 (6 bases). The CDR3 contains 13 residues. Trimming left V 6 bases short and J 5 bases short, with 12 bases between. Germline lookup yields CDR1 PRHDT and CDR2 FYEKMQ (reference sequence). The CDR3: CASRGDRRDTQYF. The CDR3 DNA sequence: TGTGCCAGCAGGGGCGACAGGCGAGATACGCAGTATTTT.

The rearrangement links TRBV10-3 to TRBJ2-3; D is possibly TRBD2 (7 bases). Per germline, CDR1 ENHRY and CDR2 SYGVKD. V lost 6 bases and J lost 3, with 16 bases in between. CDR3 length: 15 residues. The CDR3 sequence is CAIRGGAGETDTQYF. In nucleotides, the CDR3 is TGTGCCATCAGAGGGGGGGCGGGAGAGACAGATACGCAGTATTTT.

V gene TRBV21-1 combines with J gene TRBJ1-2. TRBV21-1 has pseudogene status. The CDR3 loop spans 14 amino acids. DNA of the CDR3: TGTGCCAGCAGCAAATGGGCGGGATTCTATGGCTACACCTTC. Its translation is CASSKWAGFYGYTF.

V gene TRBV6-6 combines with J gene TRBJ1-1; the D is unclear. The V end was cut by 0 bases, the J end by 8 bases, with 7 bases between. The CDR3 is 12 residues long. CDR1 is MNHNY and CDR2 is SVGAGI in the germline V gene (reference sequence). CDR3 protein: CASSYSTGEAFF. CDR3 sequence (DNA): TGTGCCAGCAGTTACTCCACCGGCGAAGCTTTCTTT.

The chain employs TRBV4-3 and TRBJ1-2; D not resolved. Trimming removed 1 base at V and 7 bases at J, with 13 bases between. The CDR3 runs to 14 residues. Germline CDR1 is LGHNA and CDR2 is YSLEER. The DNA for the CDR3 is TGCGCCAGCAGCCAAGGGGCAGGAGGTCTTGGCTACACCTTC. Translation gives CASSQGAGGLGYTF.

Concerning this clone: Since a much larger clone is just one base distant, this may be a read error. This chain joins TRBV7-3 and TRBJ2-3; D remains ambiguous. Germline V lookup: CDR1 SGHTA, CDR2 FQGTGA. CDR3 length: 13 amino acids. The germline V and J ends were trimmed by 4 bases and 0 bases, with 5 bases remaining between them. This CDR3 is CASSSASTDTQYF. The CDR3, as DNA: TGTGCCAGCAGCTCCGCTAGCACAGATACGCAGTATTTT. The whole variable domain, filled in from reference TRBV7-3 and TRBJ2-3, reads GAGVSQTPSNKVTEKGKYVELRCDPISGHTALYWYRQSLGQGPEFLIYFQGTGAADDSGLPNDRFFAVRPEGSVSTLKIQRTERGDSAVYLCASSSASTDTQYFGPGTRLTVL.

The V and J genes are TRBV5-1 and TRBJ2-1; 7 positions match TRBD2. V lost 2 bases, J lost 7 bases, and 15 bases stayed unmatched. Germline CDR1 is SGHRS and CDR2 is YFSETQ. The CDR3 runs 17 residues. The CDR3 region is CASSFLWEGQGFNEQFF. CDR3 nucleotides: TGCGCCAGCAGCTTTCTCTGGGAGGGCCAAGGTTTTAATGAGCAGTTCTTC.

Only a few counts were recorded for this clone. The V and J genes are TRBV30 and TRBJ1-6; TRBD1 matches 12 bases. The CDR3 length is 15 residues. The J segment lost 9 bases and the V segment lost 1 base, leaving 4 bases of the junction unmatched. The germline gives CDR1 GTSNPN, CDR2 SVGIG (reference sequence). The CDR3 protein is CAWSGDRGLGSPLHF. DNA for the CDR3: TGTGCCTGGAGTGGGGACAGGGGGCTGGGTTCACCCCTCCACTTT.

The CDR3 region has the DNA TGTGCCTGGAGCGGGGAATTTTATCAGCCCCAGCATTTT. Amino acids: CAWSGEFYQPQHF. This chain joins TRBV30 and TRBJ1-5, with D hard to call. CDR1 is GTSNPN and CDR2 is SVGIG in the germline V gene (reference sequence). CDR3 size: 13 residues. Deletions cut 3 bases from V and 5 bases from J, with 11 bases between.

In DNA form, the CDR3 reads TGCAGCGTTGTGGAGACAGGTGAGCAGTTCTTC. Residues: CSVVETGEQFF. V and J are TRBV29-1 and TRBJ2-1; tentatively, D is TRBD1 (6 bases). Trimming stripped 4 bases from V and 9 bases from J, with 10 bases between. The germline gives CDR1 SQVTM, CDR2 ANQGSEA. This CDR3 is 11 amino acids long.

The table lists this clone with a count of one. V and J are TRBV7-3 and TRBJ2-3; D ambiguous. This CDR3 region has 17 residues. Trimming stripped 4 bases from V and 3 bases from J, with 20 bases between. Germline V lookup: CDR1 SGHTA, CDR2 FQGTGA. In nucleotides, the CDR3 is TGTGCCAGCAGCTCAACGCCGACCTCACGGGTGACAGATACGCAGTATTTT. Translation: CASSSTPTSRVTDTQYF.

V and J are TRBV6-5 and TRBJ1-2; D is unclear. Trimming cost V 6 bases and J 3 bases, with 11 bases left between them. The germline gives CDR1 MNHEY, CDR2 SVGAGI. The CDR3 is made up of 13 amino acids. CDR3 amino acids: CASSLDLYYGYTF. The DNA for the CDR3 is TGTGCCAGCAGCTTAGACCTATACTATGGCTACACCTTC.

This clone was recorded only once. This rearrangement joins TRBV27 to TRBJ2-7, with a weak D call TRBD1 (5 bases). V lost 2 bases and J 0 bases, leaving 5 bases between the germline ends. CDR3 length: 13 residues. Germline CDR1 MNHEY, CDR2 SMNVEV (reference sequence). CDR3 coding DNA: TGTGCCAGCAGTTTAGACAGCTCCTACGAGCAGTACTTC. It is translated as CASSLDSSYEQYF.

DNA of the CDR3: TGTGCCAGCAGCCTGGGTCGGGAACAGTACTTC. This encodes CASSLGREQYF. The rearrangement links TRBV5-6 to TRBJ2-5; TRBD2 is a possible D gene (5 bases). Germline V CDR1 and CDR2: SGHDT, YYEEEE. V was pared by 4 bases and J by 11 bases, with 12 bases between. The CDR3 spans 11 residues.

The chain has TRBV27 and TRBJ2-3, with D possibly TRBD2 on 7 matching bases. The germline V and J ends were trimmed by 1 base and 5 bases, with 13 bases remaining between them. Germline V CDR1 and CDR2: MNHEY, SMNVEV (reference sequence). The CDR3 length is 15 residues. CDR3 loop: CASSLLGGLGDTQYF. The DNA for the CDR3 is TGTGCCAGCAGTTTATTGGGGGGGCTTGGAGATACGCAGTATTTT.

This clone was counted once. The V call is TRBV19, the J call TRBJ2-3; D may correspond to TRBD1 or TRBD2 (6 bases each). Trimming removed 7 bases at V and 4 bases at J, with 18 bases between. The CDR3 length is 15 residues. Germline V gene data show CDR1 as LNHDA and CDR2 as SQIVND (reference sequence). In nucleotides, the CDR3 is TGTGCCAGTAACGCCTGGGGGGCGATCCCAGATACGCAGTATTTT. Amino acid sequence: CASNAWGAIPDTQYF.

This clone has only one observation. V and J are TRBV6-6 and TRBJ2-1; 9 nucleotides line up with TRBD2. The CDR3 runs 14 residues. Germline-derived CDR1 and CDR2 are MNHNY and SVGAGI (reference sequence). Trimming at V came to 5 bases and at J to 9 bases, leaving 8 bases not matched to a gene. CDR3 loop: CASSIAGDLTEQFF. In nucleotides, the CDR3 is TGTGCCAGCAGTATAGCGGGAGACCTAACTGAGCAGTTCTTC.

This clone was observed a single time. The V call is TRBV2, the J call TRBJ2-5, with TRBD2 matching 12 bases. The CDR3 is made up of 16 amino acids. Trimming took 4 bases from V and 5 from J; bases not matched to a gene: 8. The germline CDR1 and CDR2 sequences are SNHLY and FYNNEI. The CDR3 region is CASSVLAGGKGETQYF. For the CDR3, the DNA is TGTGCCAGCAGTGTACTAGCGGGGGGCAAAGGGGAGACCCAGTACTTC.

The gene calls are TRBV28 and TRBJ1-1; D call uncertain. V was shortened by 3 bases and J by 4 bases, with 9 bases between the two germline ends. This CDR3 is 13 amino acids long. Germline-derived CDR1 and CDR2 are MDHEN and SYDVKM. The CDR3 nucleotides are TGTGCCAGCAGTTTCGGGGAAGGCACTGAAGCTTTCTTT. Translated: CASSFGEGTEAFF.

The gene calls are TRBV10-3 and TRBJ1-2; tentatively, D is TRBD1 (5 bases). The V gene's germline CDR1 is ENHRY and CDR2 SYGVKD. Trimming removed 0 bases at V and 0 bases at J, with 11 bases between. This CDR3 has 16 residues. Written as DNA, the CDR3 is TGTGCCATCAGTGAGTCGAAGACAGATACTAACTATGGCTACACCTTC. Its protein is CAISESKTDTNYGYTF.

The CDR3 here is CASSPGPETQYF. The CDR3 DNA reads TGTGCCAGCTCCCCCGGGCCAGAGACCCAGTACTTC. This chain joins TRBV18 and TRBJ2-5; D uncertain. This CDR3 is 12 amino acids long. The V gene's germline CDR1 is KGHSH and CDR2 LQKENI. Deletions cut 6 bases from V and 4 bases from J, with 9 bases between.

This clone was recorded once. The chain recombines TRBV6-6 with TRBJ1-5; D remains ambiguous. Germline V CDR1 and CDR2: MNHNY, SVGAGI (reference sequence). The CDR3 has 13 residues. V gave up 2 bases and J gave up 4 bases, with 6 bases separating them. CDR3 loop: CASSYAQNQPQHF. The CDR3 bases are TGTGCCAGCAGTTACGCGCAGAATCAGCCCCAGCATTTT.

The genes are TRBV27 and TRBJ2-7; D gene ambiguous. Germline lookup yields CDR1 MNHEY and CDR2 SMNVEV (reference sequence). The CDR3 covers 12 residues. Trimming shortened V by 5 bases and J by 2 bases, and 7 bases separated the two germline ends. CDR3 DNA sequence: TGTGCCAGCAGTGATCCGCCCTACGAGCAGTACTTC. Its protein product is CASSDPPYEQYF.

This rearrangement joins TRBV28 to TRBJ1-5, with TRBD1 as a possible D gene (5 bases). V was clipped by 6 bases and J by 6 bases, with 12 bases between them. Germline V lookup: CDR1 MDHEN, CDR2 SYDVKM. There are 13 residues in the CDR3. DNA for the CDR3: TGTGCCAGCAGCTCGGCGGGACCTCAGCCCCAGCATTTT. Encoded protein: CASSSAGPQPQHF. Variable domain in full (rest from reference TRBV28 and TRBJ1-5): DVKVTQSSRYLVKRTGEKVFLECVQDMDHENMFWYRQDPGLGLRLIYFSYDVKMKEKGDIPEGYSVSREKKERFSLILESASTNQTSMYLCASSSAGPQPQHFGDGTRLSIL.

This sequence joins TRBV6-6 and TRBJ2-7; tentative D call: TRBD2 (5 bases). The germline V gene has CDR1 MNHNY and CDR2 SVGAGI (reference sequence). Between the trimmed V and J ends, which lost 5 bases and 4 bases, there was a span of 15 bases. The CDR3 contains 14 residues. The CDR3 loop reads CASSLPGTGYEQYV. In nucleotides, the CDR3 is TGTGCCAGCAGTCTGCCGGGAACCGGGTACGAGCAGTACGTC.

This clone has just one count. The rearrangement joins TRBV4-2 to TRBJ1-2; 10 bases map to TRBD1. CDR3 length: 15 amino acids. Germline V gene sequence: CDR1 LGHNA, CDR2 YNFKEQ. The V and J ends lost 5 bases and 7 bases, in that order; junction bases with no gene match: 10. In nucleotides, the CDR3 is TGTGCCAGCAGCTCGCCGACCGGGACAGGGGTTGGCTACACCTTC. Protein sequence: CASSSPTGTGVGYTF.

The chain has TRBV6-6 and TRBJ2-5; D ambiguous. Germline CDR1 reads MNHNY; CDR2 reads SVGAGI (reference sequence). Trimming cost V 6 bases and J 4 bases, with 9 bases left between them. This CDR3 spans 12 amino acids. CDR3 loop: CASRVLGETQYF. CDR3 sequence (DNA): TGTGCCAGCAGAGTCCTGGGAGAGACCCAGTACTTC.

The V call is TRBV6-1, the J call TRBJ2-3; TRBD2 might be the D (6 bases). Between the trimmed V and J ends, which lost 7 bases and 1 base, there was a span of 15 bases. This CDR3 comprises 15 residues. CDR1 is MNHNS and CDR2 is SASEGT in the germline V gene. Here the CDR3 reads CASTTRLGRTDTQYF. CDR3 coding DNA: TGTGCCAGCACCACCCGACTAGGACGCACAGATACGCAGTATTTT.

The genes are TRBV19 and TRBJ1-2; D is ambiguous. The V and J ends lost 7 bases and 5 bases respectively, with 11 bases between them. The V gene's germline CDR1 is LNHDA and CDR2 SQIVND (reference sequence). This CDR3 contains 12 residues. The CDR3 region has the DNA TGTGCCAGTACCCGCGGCTATTATGGCTACACCTTC. Residues: CASTRGYYGYTF.